The 24 T cell receptor beta chains given below trace back to one sample, sequenced in a study of blood T cell repertoires in COVID-19 (dated by TCRdb to 2018 to 2020). The library was built by means of the immunoSEQ multiplex PCR assay. The immuneACCESS repertoire file appears here via TCRdb, limited to in-frame rearrangements. These files lack a portion of the clones; in checked studies, under half of the deficit traces to unresolved V genes, and the cause of the others is not known. A total of more than 300,000 clones appear in this sample, roughly nine tenths of them only once. The top ten constitute under 6.5% of the sample. The sequenced material came from PBMCs or T cells enriched from blood (not recorded which). These receptors were collected from a woman aged 25 to 39 who had recovered from COVID-19.

CDR3 sequence reads: CASSQQSTGVLFSEAFF. The DNA of the CDR3 is TGTGCCAGCAGCCAACAATCTACAGGGGTGTTATTCAGTGAAGCTTTCTTT. This chain uses TRBV3-1 (or the pseudogene TRBV3-2) with TRBJ1-1; 7 nucleotides agree with TRBD1. The CDR3 is 17 amino acids. V was pared by 2 bases and J by 7 bases, with 16 bases of the junction left unmatched. The germline CDR1 and CDR2 sequences are LGHDT and YNNKEL (reference sequence).

This clone came up once. The chain combines TRBV7-9 with TRBJ2-1; 10 bases line up with TRBD2. CDR1 SEHNR and CDR2 FQNEAQ come from the germline V gene (reference sequence). This CDR3 has 16 residues. V shed 1 base and J 16 bases; nucleotides not matched to a gene: 16. The CDR3 loop is CASSLEGSGGQYLRFF. Written as DNA, the CDR3 is TGTGCCAGCAGCTTAGAGGGTAGCGGGGGGCAATACCTACGATTCTTC.

This clone was observed a few times. The chain is built from TRBV2 and TRBJ1-2; D uncertain. CDR1 and CDR2 (germline): SNHLY, FYNNEI. The CDR3 is made up of 14 amino acids. V shed 5 bases and J shed 0 bases, with 10 bases lying between them. CDR3 amino acids: CASSSRGTNYGYTF. The CDR3 bases are TGTGCCAGCAGTTCTCGCGGTACTAACTATGGCTACACCTTC. Filled out from reference TRBV2 and TRBJ1-2, the complete variable domain reads EPEVTQTPSHQVTQMGQEVILRCVPISNHLYFYWYRQILGQKVEFLVSFYNNEISEKSEIFDDQFSVERPDGSNFTLKIRSTKLEDSAMYFCASSSRGTNYGYTFGSGTRLTVV.

The rearrangement links TRBV4-2 to TRBJ1-2, with 7 bases that match TRBD1. The CDR3 consists of 15 residues. J gave up 0 bases and V 1 base, and 2 bases lay outside the gene matches. Germline CDR1 reads LGHNA; CDR2 reads YNFKEQ. CDR3 sequence (DNA): TGTGCCAGCAGCCAAGCAGGGGGAGCTAACTATGGCTACACCTTC. It encodes CASSQAGGANYGYTF.

The rearrangement links TRBV7-9 to TRBJ1-1, with 9 bases that match TRBD1. The CDR3 spans 15 residues. V shed 5 bases, J shed 4 bases, and the junction held 8 bases outside the gene matches. Germline CDR1 is SEHNR and CDR2 is FQNEAQ (reference sequence). CDR3 loop: CASSPRTGVGTEAFF. Here the CDR3 DNA reads TGTGCCAGCAGCCCGAGGACAGGGGTCGGCACTGAAGCTTTCTTT.

The chain employs TRBV5-5 and TRBJ1-2, with D unresolved. Germline V gives CDR1 SGHKS, CDR2 YYEKEE (reference sequence). Trimming took 0 bases from V and 4 from J, leaving 7 bases between them. The CDR3 consists of 13 residues. In DNA, the CDR3 is TGTGCCAGCAGCTTGGGGGGAGCCTATGGCTACACCTTC. This encodes CASSLGGAYGYTF.

This clone was seen only once. The chain uses TRBV27 and TRBJ1-4; 8 bases line up with TRBD1. The CDR3 totals 13 residues. The V gene end was trimmed by 7 bases and the J gene end by 4 bases; junction bases not matched to a gene: 2. CDR1 and CDR2 (germline): MNHEY, SMNVEV (reference sequence). The CDR3 region has the DNA TGTGCCAGCACAGGGGGCATTAATGAAAAACTGTTTTTT. Amino acid sequence: CASTGGINEKLFF.

This chain uses TRBV11-2 with TRBJ1-6, with TRBD1 matching 9 bases. The CDR3 consists of 15 residues. J gave up 7 bases and V 5 bases, and 6 bases lay outside the gene matches. Germline CDR1 and CDR2: SGHAT and FQNNGV. CDR3 sequence reads: CASSRDRVGNSPLHF. CDR3 sequence (DNA): TGTGCCAGCAGCCGGGACAGGGTGGGAAATTCACCCCTCCACTTT.

The chain uses TRBV5-1 and TRBJ2-4; D possibly corresponds to TRBD1 (6 bases). Germline CDR1 and CDR2: SGHRS and YFSETQ. Trimming shortened V by 4 bases and J by 7 bases, and 15 bases separated the two germline ends. CDR3 size: 14 residues. The CDR3 nucleotides read TGCGCCAGCAGCCCCGGACAGCCGGGGAACATTCAGTACTTC. Amino acid sequence: CASSPGQPGNIQYF.

V gene TRBV2 combines with J gene TRBJ1-2, with D perhaps TRBD1 (5 bases). Trimming stripped 8 bases from V and 4 bases from J, with 14 bases between. The CDR3 has 13 amino acids. Germline V CDR1 and CDR2: SNHLY, FYNNEI. CDR3: CASHGAPGYGYTF. The CDR3, as DNA: TGTGCCAGCCATGGGGCGCCTGGCTATGGCTACACCTTC. Together with reference TRBV2 and TRBJ1-2, the CDR3 gives the full variable domain: EPEVTQTPSHQVTQMGQEVILRCVPISNHLYFYWYRQILGQKVEFLVSFYNNEISEKSEIFDDQFSVERPDGSNFTLKIRSTKLEDSAMYFCASHGAPGYGYTFGSGTRLTVV.

The V and J genes are TRBV6-5 and TRBJ1-2; 9 nucleotides match TRBD1. The CDR3 is 13 amino acids. Losses at the gene ends were 6 bases for V and 8 bases for J; bases not matched to a gene: 7. In germline, CDR1 is MNHEY, CDR2 SVGAGI. CDR3 in amino acids: CASRPDRGGGYTF. In nucleotides, the CDR3 is TGTGCCAGCAGGCCTGACAGGGGGGGAGGCTACACCTTC.

The J gene is TRBJ1-3, the V gene TRBV28, with 8 bases identical to TRBD1. The trim removed 6 bases at V and 3 bases at J, leaving 10 bases unmatched. The CDR3 has 16 amino acids. The germline CDR1 and CDR2 sequences are MDHEN and SYDVKM. CDR3 amino acids: CASREPGRGLGNTIYF. CDR3 bases: TGTGCCAGCAGGGAACCGGGCAGGGGGCTTGGAAACACCATATATTTT.

The chain couples TRBV9 to TRBJ2-3; the D is unclear. Germline values: CDR1 SGDLS, CDR2 YYNGEE. V was trimmed by 3 bases and J by 1 base, leaving 9 bases between them. This CDR3 is 14 amino acids long. The CDR3 bases are TGTGCCAGCAGCGCTACAAGCGGCACAGATACGCAGTATTTT. It encodes CASSATSGTDTQYF.

This chain links TRBV4-3 with TRBJ1-3, with D unclear. V dropped 0 bases and J dropped 3 bases, with 9 bases sitting between them. CDR3 length: 15 amino acids. CDR1 and CDR2 (germline): LGHNA, YSLEER. The CDR3: CASSQERGSGNTIYF. The CDR3 nucleotides read TGCGCCAGCAGCCAAGAACGGGGAAGTGGAAACACCATATATTTT.

The chain carries TRBV5-1 and TRBJ1-6; perhaps TRBD1 as D (6 bases). The CDR3 covers 15 residues. Trimming took 0 bases from V and 4 from J, leaving 8 bases between them. CDR1 and CDR2 (germline): SGHRS, YFSETQ. This CDR3 is CASSLEGGYNSPLHF. DNA for the CDR3: TGCGCCAGCAGCTTGGAGGGGGGGTATAATTCACCCCTCCACTTT. Variable domain in full (rest from reference TRBV5-1 and TRBJ1-6): KAGVTQTPRYLIKTRGQQVTLSCSPISGHRSVSWYQQTPGQGLQFLFEYFSETQRNKGNFPGRFSGRQFSNSRSEMNVSTLELGDSALYLCASSLEGGYNSPLHFGNGTRLTVT.

The chain couples TRBV2 to TRBJ1-1; D not resolved. V gave up 9 bases and J gave up 0 bases, with 14 bases separating them. Germline-derived CDR1 and CDR2 are SNHLY and FYNNEI. CDR3 length: 14 amino acids. The CDR3 loop reads CASRRQLMNTEAFF. The CDR3 DNA follows: TGTGCCAGTCGGCGGCAATTAATGAACACTGAAGCTTTCTTT.

This clone was detected once. The chain has TRBV11-2 and TRBJ2-1, with D possibly TRBD1 on 5 matching bases. Per germline, CDR1 SGHAT and CDR2 FQNNGV. The CDR3 totals 16 residues. V shed 3 bases and J shed 4 bases, with 16 bases lying between them. The CDR3 nucleotides are TGTGCCAGCAGCTTCCCCGAACAGGAGTTTTACAATGAGCAGTTCTTC. Translating gives CASSFPEQEFYNEQFF.

This chain uses TRBV29-1 with TRBJ1-1; the D is unclear. The CDR3 is 13 amino acids. V lost 0 bases and J 11 bases, leaving 16 bases between the germline ends. Germline loops: CDR1 SQVTM, CDR2 ANQGSEA. The CDR3 is CSVEDLHAGGAFF. The CDR3 DNA is TGCAGCGTTGAAGATCTACATGCCGGCGGGGCTTTCTTT.

The chain links TRBV4-1 to TRBJ2-7; TRBD1 aligns across 9 bases. J lost 6 bases, V lost 1 base, and 4 bases had no gene match. Germline values: CDR1 MGHRA, CDR2 YSYEKL. This CDR3 is built from 14 residues. The CDR3 loop is CASSQVQGAAEQYF. CDR3 nucleotide sequence: TGCGCCAGCAGCCAAGTACAGGGGGCCGCCGAGCAGTACTTC.

The chain is built from TRBV7-2 and TRBJ1-6, with D perhaps matching TRBD1 (6 bases). V was cut by 4 bases and J by 6 bases, with 13 bases left in between. CDR3 size: 15 residues. CDR1 is SGHTA and CDR2 is FQGNSA in the germline V gene. The CDR3 sequence is CASSSTTGPNSPLHF. As DNA, the CDR3 is TGTGCCAGCAGCTCGACCACAGGGCCTAATTCACCCCTCCACTTT.

This chain uses TRBV9 with TRBJ1-4, with a possible D match to TRBD1 (6 bases). V lost 3 bases and J lost 2, with 11 bases in between. This CDR3 contains 15 residues. Germline V gene sequence: CDR1 SGDLS, CDR2 YYNGEE. CDR3 in amino acids: CASSETGLTNEKLFF. DNA of the CDR3: TGTGCCAGCAGCGAGACAGGCTTGACTAATGAAAAACTGTTTTTT.

This clone has just one count. The chain combines TRBV7-9 with TRBJ1-4, with D uncertain. There are 15 residues in the CDR3. Germline V CDR1 and CDR2: SEHNR, FQNEAQ (reference sequence). The V gene lost 2 bases and the J gene lost 3 bases, with 10 bases spanning the gap. The CDR3 sequence: CASSLRRESNEKLFF. The CDR3 bases are TGTGCCAGCAGCTTAAGGAGGGAGTCTAATGAAAAACTGTTTTTT.

The rearrangement uses TRBV6-5 and TRBJ1-5; possible D gene TRBD1, 6 bases. The CDR3 spans 15 residues. Per germline, CDR1 MNHEY and CDR2 SVGAGI. The V end was cut by 4 bases, the J end by 0 bases, with 10 bases between. The CDR3 here is CASSFDRYSNQPQHF. CDR3 DNA: TGTGCCAGCAGTTTCGACAGGTATAGCAATCAGCCCCAGCATTTT.

The chain recombines TRBV5-1 with TRBJ1-1; TRBD1 might be the D (6 bases). Germline CDR1 SGHRS, CDR2 YFSETQ. There are 19 residues in the CDR3. V was shortened by 4 bases and J by 3 bases, with 28 bases between the two germline ends. The CDR3 region has the DNA TGCGCCAGCAGCACCGGGACCTACAGGGTTGGGCTGACGGACACTGAAGCTTTCTTT. Protein product: CASSTGTYRVGLTDTEAFF.